The sequence of this T cell receptor (beta chain) was determined in a study of blood T cell repertoires in COVID-19 (TCRdb year 2020). As for the study more broadly: Collaborator samples came from the United States, Italy and Spain and covered acute and convalescent phases of COVID-19. Subjects who had been exposed to COVID-19, were actively infected with it, or had recovered from it provided the deeply sampled blood TCRbeta repertoires that made up the dataset. The sample metadata nearly always contained a de-identified subject ID, COVID-19 status, age in years and sex. HLA class I and class II types, where available, came from metadata supplied by the sample provider rather than from assay-based typing. The samples were drawn from the first 160 participants of the ongoing ImmuneRACE study and from more than 1,000 subjects provided by 6 global collaborators. The material from the prospective study consisted of cDNA or gDNA derived from T cells, B-cell-depleted T cells, or PBMCs. The repertoires were made available in a free public database intended to serve as a resource for research on the immune response to SARS-CoV-2.

The immunoSEQ Assay, a bias-controlled multiplex PCR, was used to amplify TCRbeta CDR3 regions from genomic DNA. The source study handled its data this way. The number of nucleated cells in each sample was estimated by amplification of reference gene primers within the assay. Sequence reads were collapsed and filtered to measure the absolute abundance of every unique TCRbeta CDR3 rearrangement. For each sample, productive Simpson clonality was calculated as the square root of Simpson's diversity index across productive rearrangements. Imported from immuneACCESS, the table was reduced by TCRdb to in-frame sequences with V and J called. These copies leave out some clones; in studies compared against another copy, an unresolved V gene accounts for under half, and the cause of the remainder is not known. Clonal size and the V and J genes are those of that table, whereas D and trimming came from the DNA. This sample comprises roughly 220,000 clones, 75% to 90% of them detected only once. The ten biggest clones cover 3.5% of the sample.

On this clone: Its antigen remains undetermined. No base quality information exists; no much larger clone differs at one position.

Participants in the prospective study were enrolled through a virtual design, were aged about 18 to 90 years, and lived in about 25 United States geographic areas. In the prospective study, participants were assigned to cohorts based on the clinical history participants reported in a screening survey and a study questionnaire. Mobile phlebotomists in the prospective study collected whole blood, serum and a nasopharyngeal or oropharyngeal swab from every participant. Prospective study participants could optionally give additional blood draws and questionnaires over an approximately two-month period. Before DNA extraction, prospective study blood samples were shipped either frozen or at room temperature. Cut back by 5 bases and 4 bases, the V and J ends lie 14 bases apart. Reading the germline V gene (reference sequence) gives CDR1 LGHDT and CDR2 YNNKEL. The CDR3 holds 14 amino acids from the cysteine to the phenylalanine. Just the 42-base CDR3 DNA is kept, in frame starting at base 1.

Study-wide conclusions, independent of this receptor: The quantity of clinical and demographic metadata differed by source and by participant and was supplied without curation.

The chain is assembled from TRBV3-1 (or the pseudogene TRBV3-2) and TRBJ1-1; a tentative D call is TRBD1 (6 bases match). Source material: PBMCs or T cells enriched from blood (not recorded which). This TCR came from a woman under 30 in a cohort exposed to, infected with or recovered from COVID-19 (not recorded which). DNA sequence: TGTGCCAGCAGCTCACAGGGAAAGGGCACTGAAGCTTTCTTT. This codes for CASSSQGKGTEAFF.